These T cell receptor beta chains were read from a single sample in a study of cytomegalovirus exposure and HLA in healthy donors. Measured with immunoSEQ multiplex PCR; TCRdb has only the in-frame clones, and not every one. This sample yields 150,000 to 200,000 clones, of which around 79% are seen a single time; 1.5% to 2% belongs to the top ten. The material sequenced was PBMCs. The source of these receptors is a woman in her forties or fifties in good health and CMV-seronegative. Each CDR3 is given with its conserved first and last residue. A D gene is named only where the DNA matches it firmly. A row's size may be missing; if present it is once, few, many or a size class.

CDR3aa	CDR3nt	d_gene	abundance	v_gene	j_gene
CASSSTGMNTEAFF	TGTGCCAGCAGTTCGACAGGGATGAACACTGAAGCTTTCTTT	TRBD1	-	TRBV6-6	TRBJ1-1
CASSSQREGLREQYF	TGTGCCAGCAGTTCACAGCGGGAGGGCCTACGCGAGCAGTACTTC	TRBD2	-	TRBV27	TRBJ2-7
CASSGLAGSNEQFF	TGTGCCAGCAGCGGACTAGCGGGAAGTAATGAGCAGTTCTTC	TRBD2	-	TRBV6-5	TRBJ2-1
CASSLRRSSYNEQFF	TGCGCCAGCAGCCTGCGACGGAGCTCCTACAATGAGCAGTTCTTC	-	-	TRBV4-1	TRBJ2-1
CASSVRPGADNEQFF	TGTGCCAGCAGCGTACGCCCTGGTGCGGACAATGAGCAGTTCTTC	-	-	TRBV9	TRBJ2-1
CASSTRLAGIEQFF	TGTGCCAGCAGCACACGACTAGCGGGCATTGAGCAGTTCTTC	TRBD2	-	TRBV9	TRBJ2-1
CASSSGESTDTQYF	TGTGCCAGTAGTTCCGGGGAAAGCACAGATACGCAGTATTTT	-	-	TRBV19	TRBJ2-3
CASSPGQAIYTDTQYF	TGCGCCAGCAGCCCCGGACAGGCCATTTACACAGATACGCAGTATTTT	TRBD1	-	TRBV5-1	TRBJ2-3
CASRAGLETDTQYF	TGTGCCAGTAGGGCGGGGCTCGAGACAGATACGCAGTATTTT	-	-	TRBV19	TRBJ2-3
CASSSLGQVDQPQHF	TGTGCCAGCAGTTCCCTGGGACAGGTTGATCAGCCCCAGCATTTT	TRBD1	-	TRBV28	TRBJ1-5
CASSYKLAGEYEQYF	TGTGCCAGCAGTTACAAACTAGCGGGAGAGTACGAGCAGTACTTC	TRBD2	-	TRBV6-5	TRBJ2-7
CASSQEPGYAYGYTF	TGCGCCAGCAGCCAAGAACCAGGCTACGCCTATGGCTACACCTTC	-	-	TRBV4-3	TRBJ1-2
CASSLDYAYEQYF	TGTGCCAGCAGCTTGGACTACGCCTACGAGCAGTACTTC	-	-	TRBV5-4	TRBJ2-7
CASSFAGTGLRWSGYTF	TGTGCCAGCAGCTTCGCAGGGACAGGGCTACGTTGGTCCGGCTACACCTTC	TRBD1	-	TRBV7-2	TRBJ1-2
CASSGQVNTEAFF	TGTGCCAGCAGTGGACAGGTGAACACTGAAGCTTTCTTT	-	few	TRBV6-1	TRBJ1-1
CASSLVRGVQKETQYF	TGTGCCAGCAGCCTCGTAAGGGGCGTCCAAAAAGAGACCCAGTACTTC	-	-	TRBV11-1	TRBJ2-5